The following is a T cell receptor (beta chain) sequence with its context. What it binds is not known. This sample is drawn from a study of molecular identifiers for immune sequencing clone quantification. The CDR3 has 15 residues. The germline gives CDR1 DFQATT, CDR2 SNEGSKA (reference sequence). Trimming pared 3 bases from V and 1 base from J, leaving 16 bases between. TCRdb ran MiXCR on the PCR reads and lists one entry per CDR3 protein. In the table there are a few hundred thousand distinct CDR3 sequences, roughly a quarter of which are singletons. Sorted inputs of about 20,000 to 1,000,000 cells, with 10%, 30% or 50% RNA, yielded naive CD8 libraries. Study-level points and caveats: It was shown that clones above 20 RNA copies held over 98% of effector molecules, but under 1% in naive cells.

The material sequenced was naive CD8+ T cells from blood, with Jurkat cell RNA spiked in. Subset defined: FACS-sorted CD8+CD4-CCR7+CD45RA+ naive T cells. The V and J genes are TRBV20-1 and TRBJ2-7; D could derive from TRBD1 or TRBD2 (5 bases each). The TCR comes from a human donor in good health. Some libraries in this study had Jurkat cell RNA spiked in. The CDR3 sequence: CSASPWDLRSYEQYF. The CDR3 bases are TGCAGTGCTAGTCCTTGGGACCTGAGGTCCTACGAGCAGTACTTC.